Listed here are 5 T cell receptor beta chains from one sample, sequenced in a study of blood T cell repertoires in COVID-19. Measured with immunoSEQ multiplex PCR; TCRdb has only the in-frame clones, and not every one. The data hold 120,000 or so clones, with around four fifths observed a single time. Specimen: peripheral blood. All receptors come from a human donor in a cohort sampled during active COVID-19.

The chain joins TRBV3-1 (or the pseudogene TRBV3-2) to TRBJ1-6; 7 positions agree with TRBD1. The CDR3 consists of 17 residues. Trimming removed 0 bases from V and 7 bases from J; junction bases left unmatched: 9. In germline, CDR1 is LGHDT, CDR2 YNNKEL (reference sequence). The CDR3 spells CASSQDLPGGVNSPLHF. CDR3 DNA: TGTGCCAGCAGCCAAGATCTCCCAGGGGGAGTAAATTCACCCCTCCACTTT.

The J gene is TRBJ2-3, the V gene TRBV19; 11 positions match TRBD2. The CDR3 runs 16 residues. CDR1 is LNHDA and CDR2 is SQIVND in the germline V gene (reference sequence). V shed 4 bases, J shed 5 bases, and the junction held 8 bases outside the gene matches. The CDR3 nucleotides are TGTGCCAGTAGTAAGAGGGTAGCGGGGGGGCAAGATACGCAGTATTTT. Translation gives CASSKRVAGGQDTQYF.

V is TRBV7-2 and J is TRBJ1-5; possibly TRBD1 for D (5 bases). Trimming took off 5 bases at V and 3 bases at J, with 14 bases between the two ends. The CDR3 loop spans 15 amino acids. Germline V gene lookup returns CDR1 SGHTA and CDR2 FQGNSA. The CDR3 DNA reads as TGTGCCAGCAGCCCTTGGGGGGGTACCAATCAGCCCCAGCATTTT. Encoded protein: CASSPWGGTNQPQHF.

This clone was seen a handful of times. The V and J genes are TRBV4-2 and TRBJ2-7; 8 bases match TRBD2. CDR1 is LGHNA and CDR2 is YNFKEQ in the germline V gene. V shed 0 bases and J 3 bases; nucleotides not matched to a gene: 10. The CDR3 covers 17 residues. The CDR3 region is CASSQDLDSGGYYEQYF. The CDR3 nucleotides read TGTGCCAGCAGCCAAGATCTTGACAGCGGGGGCTACTACGAGCAGTACTTC.

V usage is TRBV6-2 or TRBV6-3 and J usage is TRBJ2-7, with 12 bases lining up with TRBD1. Trimming at V came to 5 bases and at J to 2 bases, leaving 10 bases not matched to a gene. Germline lookup yields CDR1 MNHEY and CDR2 SVGEGT. There are 17 residues in the CDR3. The CDR3 reads CASSPGTGGYLAYEQYF. The DNA of the CDR3 is TGTGCCAGCAGTCCCGGGACAGGGGGCTATTTGGCCTACGAGCAGTACTTC.